This is a list of T cell receptor beta chains from one sample in a study of T cells in localized non-small cell lung cancer. Produced via immunoSEQ multiplex PCR; TCRdb's table is partial and in-frame only. The sample records about 2,900 clones, 33% being singletons. The starting material was normal lung tissue next to the tumor, obtained before any cancer treatment. The source of these receptors is a male donor aged 60 or over with stage I squamous cell lung carcinoma. CDR3s include the opening cysteine and the closing phenylalanine or tryptophan. A D gene is named only where the DNA matches it firmly. Clone sizes are given selectively: once, few, many, or a class where the clone is expanded.

medium-sized | TRBJ2-1 | NA | TRBV6-8 | CASSYQNNEQFF | TGTGCCAGCAGTTACCAGAACAATGAGCAGTTCTTC
NA | TRBJ1-1 | TRBD1 | TRBV28 | CASSSGGAMNTEAFF | TGTGCCAGCAGTTCAGGGGGCGCGATGAACACTGAAGCTTTCTTT
few | TRBJ1-3 | NA | TRBV6-4 | CASSRTESSGNTIYF | TGTGCCAGCAGTCGGACGGAGAGCTCTGGAAACACCATATATTTT
NA | TRBJ2-1 | TRBD2 | TRBV28 | CASSLDGTSNEQFF | TGTGCCAGCAGTTTAGACGGGACTAGCAATGAGCAGTTCTTC
few | TRBJ2-2 | NA | TRBV9 | CASSPLSSLTGELFF | TGTGCCAGCAGCCCCCTGTCGTCGTTAACCGGGGAGCTGTTTTTT
NA | TRBJ1-2 | TRBD1 | TRBV30 | CAWGDSYYGYTF | TGTGCCTGGGGGGACAGTTACTATGGCTACACCTTC
medium-sized | TRBJ1-6 | TRBD1 | TRBV11-3 | CASSPMDRRGSSPLHF | TGTGCCAGCAGCCCGATGGACAGGAGGGGATCTTCACCCCTCCACTTT
NA | TRBJ2-7 | TRBD1 | TRBV23-1 | CASSQVDRADEQYF | TGCGCCAGCAGCCAAGTAGACAGGGCTGACGAGCAGTACTTC
NA | TRBJ2-7 | TRBD1 | TRBV14 | CASSPPDREYEQYF | TGTGCCAGCAGCCCCCCGGACAGGGAATACGAGCAGTACTTC
once | TRBJ1-2 | NA | TRBV14 | CASSQRTESGYTF | TGTGCCAGCAGCCAGCGAACTGAATCTGGCTACACCTTC
few | TRBJ1-6 | TRBD1 | TRBV2 | CASSLSVGTGHNSPLHF | TGTGCCAGCAGTCTTTCGGTTGGGACAGGGCATAATTCACCCCTCCACTTT
few | TRBJ2-7 | NA | TRBV28 | CASRGYRSSYEQYF | TGTGCCAGCAGGGGGTACCGAAGCTCCTACGAGCAGTACTTC
NA | TRBJ1-3 | NA | TRBV6-8 | CASRSGQRNTIYF | TGTGCCAGCAGGTCGGGACAAAGAAACACCATATATTTT
once | TRBJ1-4 | NA | TRBV19 | CASSRGGTNEKLFF | TGTGCCAGTAGTCGGGGAGGAACTAATGAAAAACTGTTTTTT
few | TRBJ1-3 | TRBD1 | TRBV6-8 | CASSYPGTGLPISGNTIYF | TGTGCCAGCAGTTACCCCGGGACAGGGCTACCAATCTCTGGAAACACCATATATTTT
medium-sized | TRBJ2-5 | NA | TRBV11-3 | CASSLDPLAETQYF | TGTGCCAGCAGCCTCGACCCCCTCGCGGAAACCCAGTACTTC
few | TRBJ2-1 | NA | TRBV7-4 | CASSLGTDNEQFF | TGTGCTAGCAGCCTGGGGACCGACAATGAGCAGTTCTTC
NA | TRBJ2-7 | NA | TRBV11-3 | CASSLWTEVHEQYF | TGTGCCAGCAGCCTCTGGACAGAGGTTCACGAGCAGTACTTC
NA | TRBJ1-1 | TRBD1 | TRBV29-1 | CSVVSGQGITEAFF | TGCAGCGTTGTTTCCGGACAGGGGATCACTGAAGCTTTCTTT
NA | TRBJ2-1 | NA | TRBV18 | CASSPTRGPSYNEQFF | TGTGCCAGCTCACCTACGCGGGGGCCCTCCTACAATGAGCAGTTCTTC
few | TRBJ2-6 | TRBD2 | TRBV4-1 | CASSHGGAGANVLTF | TGCGCCAGCAGCCATGGGGGGGCTGGGGCCAACGTCCTGACTTTC
NA | TRBJ1-6 | NA | TRBV30 | CASYSQGFGNSPLHF | TGTGCCTCCTATTCCCAGGGGTTCGGCAATTCACCCCTCCACTTT
few | TRBJ2-1 | TRBD2 | TRBV6-8 | CASRGDYEQNEQFF | TGTGCCAGCAGGGGGGACTATGAGCAGAATGAGCAGTTCTTC
medium-sized | TRBJ2-1 | NA | TRBV1 | CASSQERRQHNEQFF | TGCGCCAGCAGCCAAGAAAGACGGCAGCACAATGAGCAGTTCTTC
once | TRBJ1-5 | TRBD1 | TRBV9 | CASSAPGTVINQPQHF | TGTGCCAGCAGCGCCCCCGGGACAGTAATCAATCAGCCCCAGCATTTT
NA | TRBJ2-7 | NA | TRBV6-1 | CAISEGGRGLYEQYF | TGTGCCATCAGTGAAGGTGGCAGGGGCCTGTACGAGCAGTACTTC
few | TRBJ2-7 | NA | TRBV28 | CASSSDPAESYEQYF | TGTGCCAGCAGTTCAGACCCAGCAGAGTCATACGAGCAGTACTTC
few | TRBJ1-1 | NA | TRBV19 | CASSPGQGSTEAFF | TGTGCCAGTAGTCCCGGGCAGGGTAGCACTGAAGCTTTCTTT
few | TRBJ2-7 | NA | TRBV6-8 | CASKQAPPRYEQYF | TGTGCCAGCAAACAGGCCCCCCCCCGCTACGAGCAGTACTTC
few | TRBJ2-2 | NA | TRBV19 | CASADANTGELFF | TGTGCCAGCGCCGACGCCAACACCGGGGAGCTGTTTTTT
once | TRBJ1-5 | TRBD1 | TRBV19 | CASSIGQGETQPQHF | TGTGCCAGTAGTATTGGACAGGGGGAAACTCAGCCCCAGCATTTT
few | TRBJ1-3 | NA | TRBV6-8 | CASSPGGAPSGNTIYF | TGTGCCAGCAGCCCTGGGGGTGCTCCCTCTGGAAACACCATATATTTT
NA | TRBJ1-4 | NA | TRBV15 | CATSSDFGGPNEKLFF | TGTGCCACCAGCAGCGATTTCGGGGGTCCTAATGAAAAACTGTTTTTT
NA | TRBJ1-3 | NA | TRBV11-3 | CASSLGLGQGFYAGNTIYF | TGTGCCAGCAGCTTAGGTTTGGGGCAGGGGTTTTATGCTGGAAACACCATATATTTT
NA | TRBJ1-2 | NA | TRBV19 | CASSMKNYGYTF | TGTGCCAGTAGTATGAAGAACTATGGCTACACCTTC
medium-sized | TRBJ1-1 | NA | TRBV9 | CASSVGPSNTEAFF | TGTGCCAGCAGCGTAGGACCGTCGAACACTGAAGCTTTCTTT
NA | TRBJ2-1 | TRBD2 | TRBV28 | CASRDGTSGGAPEQFF | TGTGCCAGCAGAGACGGGACTAGCGGGGGGGCGCCAGAGCAGTTCTTC
NA | TRBJ2-1 | TRBD2 | TRBV28 | CASRTSAGDEQFF | TGTGCCAGCAGAACCTCGGCGGGGGATGAGCAGTTCTTC
NA | TRBJ2-5 | TRBD1 | TRBV5-1 | CASSLGTGYQETQYF | TGCGCCAGCAGCTTGGGGACAGGGTATCAAGAGACCCAGTACTTC
few | TRBJ2-3 | TRBD2 | TRBV9 | CASSVALAGTDTQYF | TGTGCCAGCAGCGTAGCGCTAGCGGGGACAGATACGCAGTATTTT
NA | TRBJ1-2 | NA | TRBV23-1 | CASSLAGYYGYTF | TGCGCCAGCAGCTTGGCCGGGTACTATGGCTACACCTTC
NA | TRBJ2-1 | TRBD2 | TRBV6-8 | CASMVAGGTYNEQFF | TGTGCCAGCATGGTAGCGGGGGGGACCTACAATGAGCAGTTCTTC
NA | TRBJ1-6 | NA | TRBV6-8 | CAISSGLLNSPLHF | TGTGCCATCAGCTCGGGACTGCTTAATTCACCCCTCCACTTT
NA | TRBJ1-1 | NA | TRBV11-3 | CASSLTVRDTEAFF | TGTGCCAGCAGCTTAACCGTTCGGGACACTGAAGCTTTCTTT
few | TRBJ1-1 | NA | TRBV10-3 | CAISTGQNTEAFF | TGTGCCATCAGCACAGGTCAAAACACTGAAGCTTTCTTT
NA | TRBJ2-7 | NA | TRBV28 | CASSLTPDSWEQYF | TGTGCCAGCAGTTTAACCCCGGACAGTTGGGAGCAGTACTTC
NA | TRBJ1-1 | NA | TRBV12-5 | CASGLRGDTEAFF | TGTGCTAGTGGTTTGAGAGGGGACACTGAAGCTTTCTTT
NA | TRBJ2-2 | NA | TRBV7-5 | CASSSGLAETGELFF | TGTGCCAGCAGCTCGGGACTAGCAGAGACCGGGGAGCTGTTTTTT
NA | TRBJ1-1 | NA | TRBV28 | CASRDSRLLMAFF | TGTGCCAGCAGGGACAGTCGACTGTTGATGGCTTTCTTT
medium-sized | TRBJ2-5 | NA | TRBV9 | CASSVGGGTQETQYF | TGTGCCAGCAGCGTAGGTGGAGGCACCCAAGAGACCCAGTACTTC
NA | TRBJ1-4 | NA | TRBV6-8 | CASRAWGQAGGNEKLFF | TGTGCCAGCAGGGCGTGGGGTCAGGCAGGCGGTAATGAAAAACTGTTTTTT
NA | TRBJ2-2 | NA | TRBV5-5 | CASSCGGRRKFHRGAVF | TGTGCCAGCAGCTGTGGGGGCCGCAGAAAATTTCACCGGGGAGCTGTTTTT
NA | TRBJ1-2 | NA | TRBV19 | CASSIGRRAEAYGYTF | TGTGCCAGTAGTATAGGGCGACGGGCGGAGGCCTATGGCTACACCTTC
NA | TRBJ2-7 | NA | TRBV25-1 | CASSDRGATYEQYF | TGTGCCAGCAGTGACAGGGGTGCAACCTACGAGCAGTACTTC
NA | TRBJ2-5 | NA | TRBV9 | CASSEWKGETQYF | TGTGCCAGCAGTGAATGGAAGGGGGAGACCCAGTACTTC